This TCR beta chain is drawn from a study of blood T cell repertoires in COVID-19. Study context: In each case, the material was cDNA or gDNA derived from T cells, B-cell-depleted T cells, or PBMCs.

V lost 5 bases and J lost 4; bases outside the gene matches: 2. The CDR3 loop spans 14 amino acids. Germline V gives CDR1 LGHDT, CDR2 YNNKEL (reference sequence). Libraries were prepared by immunoSEQ multiplex PCR; TCRdb keeps only in-frame clonotypes and omits some of them. The table records under 150,000 clones, 70% to 85% of them present only once. V is TRBV3-1 (or the pseudogene TRBV3-2) and J is TRBJ2-7; 13 bases align to TRBD2. Input material: peripheral blood. The TCR originated in a man aged 70-80 years with active or convalescent COVID-19. The CDR3: CASSTTSGGYEQYF. The DNA for the CDR3 is TGTGCCAGCAGCACGACTAGCGGGGGGTACGAGCAGTACTTC.